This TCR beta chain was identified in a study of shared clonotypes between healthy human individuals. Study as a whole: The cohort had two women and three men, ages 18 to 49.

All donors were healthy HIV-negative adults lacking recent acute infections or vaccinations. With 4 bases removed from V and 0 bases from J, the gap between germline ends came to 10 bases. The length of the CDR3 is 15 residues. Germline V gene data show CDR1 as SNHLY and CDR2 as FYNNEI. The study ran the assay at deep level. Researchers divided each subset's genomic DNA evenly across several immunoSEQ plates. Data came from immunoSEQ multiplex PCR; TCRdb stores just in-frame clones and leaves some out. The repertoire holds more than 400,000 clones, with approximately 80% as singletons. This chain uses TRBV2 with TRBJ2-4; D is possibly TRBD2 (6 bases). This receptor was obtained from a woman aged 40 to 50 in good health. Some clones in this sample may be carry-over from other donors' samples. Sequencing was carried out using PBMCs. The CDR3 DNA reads TGTGCCAGCAGTGGGGGGGACTTAGCCAAAAACATTCAGTACTTC. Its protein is CASSGGDLAKNIQYF. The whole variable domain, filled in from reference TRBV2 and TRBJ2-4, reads EPEVTQTPSHQVTQMGQEVILRCVPISNHLYFYWYRQILGQKVEFLVSFYNNEISEKSEIFDDQFSVERPDGSNFTLKIRSTKLEDSAMYFCASSGGDLAKNIQYFGAGTRLSVL.